This T cell receptor beta chain was retrieved from a study of T-cell reconstitution after alpha-beta-depleted transplantation in children. Unmatched junction bases numbered 6, after V lost 1 base and J lost 2 bases. The germline CDR1 and CDR2 sequences are DFQATT and SNEGSKA (reference sequence). This CDR3 contains 15 residues. The TCRbeta library incorporated unique molecular identifiers. TCRdb processed the PCR reads anew with MiXCR; each CDR3 protein has one entry. The table has some 640,000 distinct CDR3 sequences, roughly 15% seen once. This clonotype was counted ten times or more. The specimen comprised PBMCs from the stem cell graft donor, sampled from the stem cell graft. The V call is TRBV20-1, the J call TRBJ2-3; 7 bases are shared with TRBD2. The receptor was derived from a human donor who donated a stem cell graft to a child with acute myeloid leukemia. CDR3 nucleotide sequence: TGCAGTGCTAGAGTTTCGGGGGGACCCACAGATACGCAGTATTTT. This gives the protein CSARVSGGPTDTQYF.